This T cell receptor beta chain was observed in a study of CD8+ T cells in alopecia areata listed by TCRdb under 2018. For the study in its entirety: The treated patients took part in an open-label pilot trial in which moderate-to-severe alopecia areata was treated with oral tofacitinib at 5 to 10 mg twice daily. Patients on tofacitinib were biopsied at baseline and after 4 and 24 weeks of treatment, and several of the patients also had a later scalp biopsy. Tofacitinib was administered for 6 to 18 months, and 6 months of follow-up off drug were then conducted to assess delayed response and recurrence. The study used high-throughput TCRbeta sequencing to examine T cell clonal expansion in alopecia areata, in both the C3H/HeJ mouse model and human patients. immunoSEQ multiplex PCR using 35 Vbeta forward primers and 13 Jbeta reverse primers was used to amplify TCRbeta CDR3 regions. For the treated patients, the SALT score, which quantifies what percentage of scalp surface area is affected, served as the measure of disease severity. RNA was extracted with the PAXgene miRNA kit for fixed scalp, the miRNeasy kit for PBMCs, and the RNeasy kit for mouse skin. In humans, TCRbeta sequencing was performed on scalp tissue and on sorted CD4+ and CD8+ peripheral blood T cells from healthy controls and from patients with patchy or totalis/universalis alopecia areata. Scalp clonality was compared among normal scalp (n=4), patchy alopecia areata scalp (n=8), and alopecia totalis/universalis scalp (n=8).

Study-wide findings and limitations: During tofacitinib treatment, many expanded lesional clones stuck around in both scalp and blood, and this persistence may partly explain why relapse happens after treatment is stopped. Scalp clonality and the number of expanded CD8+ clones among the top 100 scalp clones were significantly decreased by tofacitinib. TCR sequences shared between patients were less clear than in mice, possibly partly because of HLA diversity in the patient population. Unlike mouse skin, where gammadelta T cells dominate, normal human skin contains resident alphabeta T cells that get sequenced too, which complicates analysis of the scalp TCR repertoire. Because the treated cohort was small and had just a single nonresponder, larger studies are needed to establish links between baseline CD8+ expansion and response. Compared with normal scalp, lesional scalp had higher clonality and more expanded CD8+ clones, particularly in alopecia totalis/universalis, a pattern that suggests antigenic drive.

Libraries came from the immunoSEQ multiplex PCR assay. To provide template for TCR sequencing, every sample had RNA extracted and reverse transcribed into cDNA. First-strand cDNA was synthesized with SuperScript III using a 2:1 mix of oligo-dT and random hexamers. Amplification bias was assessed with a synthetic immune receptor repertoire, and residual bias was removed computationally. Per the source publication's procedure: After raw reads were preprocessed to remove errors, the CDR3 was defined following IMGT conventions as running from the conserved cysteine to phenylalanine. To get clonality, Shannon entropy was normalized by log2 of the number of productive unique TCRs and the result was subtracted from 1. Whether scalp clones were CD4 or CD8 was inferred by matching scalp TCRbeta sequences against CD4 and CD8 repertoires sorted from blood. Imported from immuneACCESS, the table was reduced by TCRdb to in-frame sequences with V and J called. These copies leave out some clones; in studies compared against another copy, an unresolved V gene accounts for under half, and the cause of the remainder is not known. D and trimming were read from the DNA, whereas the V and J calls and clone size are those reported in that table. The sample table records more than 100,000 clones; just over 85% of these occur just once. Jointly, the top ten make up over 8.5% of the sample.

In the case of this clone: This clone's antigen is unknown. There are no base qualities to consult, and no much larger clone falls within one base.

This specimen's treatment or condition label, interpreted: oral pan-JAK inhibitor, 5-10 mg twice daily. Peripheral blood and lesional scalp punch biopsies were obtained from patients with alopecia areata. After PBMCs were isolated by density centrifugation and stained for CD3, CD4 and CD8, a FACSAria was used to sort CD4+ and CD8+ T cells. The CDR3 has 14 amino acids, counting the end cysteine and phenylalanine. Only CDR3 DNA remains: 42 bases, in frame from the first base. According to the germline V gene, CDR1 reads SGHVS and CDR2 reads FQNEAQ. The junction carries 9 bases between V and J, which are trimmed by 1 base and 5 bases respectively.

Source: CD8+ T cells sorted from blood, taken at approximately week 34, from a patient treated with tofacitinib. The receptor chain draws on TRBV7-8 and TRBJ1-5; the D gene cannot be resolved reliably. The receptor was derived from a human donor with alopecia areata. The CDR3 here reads CASSLDPGDQPQHF. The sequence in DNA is TGTGCCAGCAGCTTAGATCCGGGCGATCAGCCCCAGCATTTT.